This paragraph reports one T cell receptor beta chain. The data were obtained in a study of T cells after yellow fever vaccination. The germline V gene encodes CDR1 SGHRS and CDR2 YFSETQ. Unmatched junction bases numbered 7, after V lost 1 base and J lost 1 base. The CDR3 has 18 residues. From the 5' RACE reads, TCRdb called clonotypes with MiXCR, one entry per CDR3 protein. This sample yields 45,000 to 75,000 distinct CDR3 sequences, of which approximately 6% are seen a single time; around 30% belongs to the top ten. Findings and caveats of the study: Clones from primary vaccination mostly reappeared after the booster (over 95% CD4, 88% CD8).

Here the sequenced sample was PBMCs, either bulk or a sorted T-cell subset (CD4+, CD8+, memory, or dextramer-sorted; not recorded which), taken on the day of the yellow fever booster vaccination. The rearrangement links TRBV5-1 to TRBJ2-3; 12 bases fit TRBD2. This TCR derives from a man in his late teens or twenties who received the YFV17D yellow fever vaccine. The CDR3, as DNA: TGCGCCAGCAGCTTGTACCTAGCGGGGGGGCTTGGCACAGATACGCAGTATTTT. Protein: CASSLYLAGGLGTDTQYF.